These 7 T cell receptor beta chains share one sample of origin, sequenced in a study of blood T cell repertoires in COVID-19. Some clones are missing from TCRdb's copy, which holds only in-frame ones; the method was immunoSEQ multiplex PCR. This table holds 490,000 or so clones, 75% to 90% found once. Sequenced: PBMCs or T cells enriched from blood (not recorded which). These receptors were obtained from an older woman who had recovered from COVID-19.

The chain combines TRBV28 with TRBJ2-1, with 7 positions matching TRBD2. Germline CDR1 and CDR2: MDHEN and SYDVKM. The CDR3 loop spans 12 amino acids. The ends lost 2 bases at V and 8 bases at J; junction bases unmatched: 0. CDR3 nucleotide sequence: TGTGCCAGCAGTTTAGGGAGGGATGAGCAGTTCTTC. Encoded protein: CASSLGRDEQFF.

The chain uses TRBV9 and TRBJ1-1; the match to TRBD1 covers 7 bases. Germline V gene sequence: CDR1 SGDLS, CDR2 YYNGEE. There are 12 residues in the CDR3. V gave up 3 bases and J gave up 6 bases; unmatched junction bases: 2. CDR3: CASSGGQAEAFF. CDR3 bases: TGTGCCAGCAGCGGCGGACAGGCTGAAGCTTTCTTT.

The V call is TRBV19, the J call TRBJ1-1; tentative D call: TRBD1 (6 bases). Trimming cost V 5 bases and J 1 base, with 11 bases left between them. The CDR3 consists of 14 residues. Germline assignment: CDR1 LNHDA and CDR2 SQIVND (reference sequence). CDR3 DNA: TGTGCCAGTAGTCTGTCCAGGGGGAACACTGAAGCTTTCTTT. This translates into CASSLSRGNTEAFF.

The chain couples TRBV5-4 to TRBJ2-1, with TRBD1 matching 10 bases. This CDR3 is built from 15 residues. Trimming at V came to 3 bases and at J to 3 bases, leaving 3 bases not matched to a gene. Per germline, CDR1 SGHNT and CDR2 YYREEE (reference sequence). The DNA of the CDR3 is TGTGCCAGCAGCTCGGGACAGGGGCTCTACAATGAGCAGTTCTTC. Its protein is CASSSGQGLYNEQFF. Full variable domain (remainder filled in from reference TRBV5-4 and TRBJ2-1): ETGVTQSPTHLIKTRGQQVTLRCSSQSGHNTVSWYQQALGQGPQFIFQYYREEENGRGNFPPRFSGLQFPNYSSELNVNALELDDSALYLCASSSGQGLYNEQFFGPGTRLTVL.

The gene calls are TRBV24-1 and TRBJ2-5; maybe TRBD1 (6 bases). The CDR3 spans 19 residues. V lost 3 bases, J lost 1 base, and 23 bases lay in between. CDR1 and CDR2 (germline): KGHDR, SFDVKD. Here the CDR3 reads CATSDLLKRTVFGQETQYF. As DNA, the CDR3 is TGTGCCACCAGTGATCTGCTAAAACGGACAGTATTTGGCCAAGAGACCCAGTACTTC.

The rearrangement joins TRBV19 to TRBJ2-5; a weak D match, TRBD2 (6 bases). The CDR3 consists of 15 residues. Germline CDR1 is LNHDA and CDR2 is SQIVND (reference sequence). V lost 6 bases and J 4 bases, leaving 18 bases between the germline ends. As DNA, the CDR3 is TGTGCCAGTAGCCGAATTAGCGGTGGGTCAGAGACCCAGTACTTC. This gives the protein CASSRISGGSETQYF.

This sequence joins TRBV28 and TRBJ1-6; 9 nucleotides agree with TRBD1. The germline CDR1 and CDR2 sequences are MDHEN and SYDVKM. This CDR3 region has 16 residues. Trimming took 6 bases from V and 7 from J; bases not matched to a gene: 10. The CDR3 DNA follows: TGTGCCAGCAGGATTTTTGGGACAGGGAACAATTCACCCCTCCACTTT. Protein: CASRIFGTGNNSPLHF.